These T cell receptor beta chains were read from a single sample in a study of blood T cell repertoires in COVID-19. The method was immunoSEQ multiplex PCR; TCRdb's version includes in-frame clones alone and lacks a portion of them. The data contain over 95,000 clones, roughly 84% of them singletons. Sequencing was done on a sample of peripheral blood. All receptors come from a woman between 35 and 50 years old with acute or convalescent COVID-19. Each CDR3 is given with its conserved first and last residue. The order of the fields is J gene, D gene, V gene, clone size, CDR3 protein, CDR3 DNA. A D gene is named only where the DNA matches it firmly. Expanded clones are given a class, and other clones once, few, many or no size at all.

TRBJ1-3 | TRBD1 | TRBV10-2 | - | CASRDRDYKGNTIYF | TGCGCCAGCAGGGACAGGGATTATAAAGGAAACACCATATATTTT
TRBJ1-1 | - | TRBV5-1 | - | CASRRGSDNTEAFF | TGCGCCAGCAGAAGAGGGTCGGACAACACTGAAGCTTTCTTT
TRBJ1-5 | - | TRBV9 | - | CASSSSGMNQPQHF | TGTGCCAGCAGCTCAAGCGGTATGAATCAGCCCCAGCATTTT
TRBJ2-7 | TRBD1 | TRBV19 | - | CASSMPGQKLNEQYF | TGTGCCAGTAGTATGCCGGGACAGAAGCTCAACGAGCAGTACTTC
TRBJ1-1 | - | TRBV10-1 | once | CASSQVLNTEAFF | TGCGCCAGCAGCCAGGTTTTGAACACTGAAGCTTTCTTT
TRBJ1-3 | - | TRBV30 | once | CAWSVGARTAGNTIYF | TGTGCCTGGAGTGTAGGGGCCCGGACAGCTGGAAACACCATATATTTT
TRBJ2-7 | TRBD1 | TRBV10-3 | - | CAISDGTAYEQYF | TGTGCCATCAGTGACGGGACAGCATACGAGCAGTACTTC
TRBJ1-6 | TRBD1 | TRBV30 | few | CAWRFSGQYNSPLHF | TGTGCCTGGAGGTTTTCGGGACAGTATAATTCACCCCTCCACTTT
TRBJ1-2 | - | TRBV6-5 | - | CASTPTGRWYGYTF | TGTGCCAGCACCCCGACAGGACGGTGGTATGGCTACACCTTC
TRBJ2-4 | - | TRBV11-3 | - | CASSDLGSGNIQYF | TGTGCCAGCAGCGATCTAGGTTCGGGAAACATTCAGTACTTC
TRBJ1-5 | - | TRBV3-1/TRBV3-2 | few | CASSQGAQKSGYSNQPQHF | TGTGCCAGCAGCCAAGGGGCACAAAAATCGGGGTATAGCAATCAGCCCCAGCATTTT
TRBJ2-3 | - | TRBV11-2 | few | CATCLWAFTDTQYF | TGTGCCACCTGTCTGTGGGCCTTTACAGATACGCAGTATTTT
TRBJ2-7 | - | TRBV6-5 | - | CASRKSGQSYEQYF | TGTGCCAGCAGGAAAAGCGGACAGAGCTACGAGCAGTACTTC
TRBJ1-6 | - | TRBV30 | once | CAWKTGFGSPLHF | TGTGCCTGGAAGACAGGATTTGGATCACCCCTCCACTTT
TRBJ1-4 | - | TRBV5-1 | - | CASSPGAGNEKLFF | TGCGCCAGCAGCCCTGGGGCAGGGAATGAAAAACTGTTTTTT
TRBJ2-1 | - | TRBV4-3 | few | CASSQKVLANEQFF | TGCGCCAGCAGCCAAAAGGTCCTAGCAAATGAGCAGTTCTTC
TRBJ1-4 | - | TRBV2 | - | CASSEFRQNEKLFF | TGTGCCAGCAGTGAATTCCGCCAGAATGAAAAACTGTTTTTT
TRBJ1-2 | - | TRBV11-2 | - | CASSLGGQYGYTF | TGTGCCAGCAGCTTAGGGGGGCAATATGGCTACACCTTC
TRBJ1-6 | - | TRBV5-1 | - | CASRVSDNSPLHF | TGCGCCAGCAGGGTCAGCGATAATTCACCCCTCCACTTT
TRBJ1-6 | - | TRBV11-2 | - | CASSPGLEPLHF | TGTGCCAGCAGCCCGGGTTTGGAACCCCTCCACTTT
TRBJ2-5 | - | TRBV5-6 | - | CASSLEGSVNQETQYF | TGTGCCAGCAGCTTGGAAGGTAGCGTGAACCAAGAGACCCAGTACTTC
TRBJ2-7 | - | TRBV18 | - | CASSPILANSEEQYF | TGTGCCAGCTCACCTATTTTAGCGAACTCGGAAGAGCAGTACTTC
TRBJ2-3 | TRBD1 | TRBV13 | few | CASSPPGTGPVGTDTQYF | TGTGCCAGCAGCCCCCCCGGGACAGGGCCCGTTGGCACAGATACGCAGTATTTT
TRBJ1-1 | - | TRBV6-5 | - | CASRGLGGVVTEAFF | TGTGCCAGCAGAGGCCTGGGGGGGGTGGTAACTGAAGCTTTCTTT
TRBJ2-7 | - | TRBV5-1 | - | CASSTWIGGTYEQYF | TGCGCCAGCAGCACCTGGATCGGGGGTACCTACGAGCAGTACTTC
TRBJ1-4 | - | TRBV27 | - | CASRAGSNEKLFF | TGTGCCAGCAGGGCGGGGTCTAATGAAAAACTGTTTTTT
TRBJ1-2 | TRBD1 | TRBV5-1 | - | CASSLAGGGGYTF | TGCGCCAGCAGCTTGGCCGGAGGGGGCGGCTACACCTTC
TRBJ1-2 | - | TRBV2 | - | CASSEGRTTRYGYTF | TGTGCCAGCAGCGAGGGACGGACTACTAGGTATGGCTACACCTTC
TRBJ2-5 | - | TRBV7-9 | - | CASSTRDLRGRETQYF | TGTGCCAGCAGCACTCGGGATCTCAGGGGTCGGGAGACCCAGTACTTC
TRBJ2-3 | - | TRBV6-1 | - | CASSEMGWSTDTQYF | TGTGCCAGCAGTGAGATGGGCTGGAGCACAGATACGCAGTATTTT
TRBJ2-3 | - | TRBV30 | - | CAWRPAGTLIGAQYF | TGTGCCTGGAGGCCCGCGGGGACCCTCATCGGAGCGCAGTATTTT
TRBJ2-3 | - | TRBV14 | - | CASSPQWDTQYF | TGTGCCAGCAGCCCTCAGTGGGATACGCAGTATTTT
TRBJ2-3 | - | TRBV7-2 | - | CASRNSNLDTDTQYF | TGTGCCAGCAGGAACTCCAACCTCGACACAGATACGCAGTATTTT
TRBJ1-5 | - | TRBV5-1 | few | CASSLEGGNQPQHF | TGCGCCAGCAGCTTGGAGGGAGGCAATCAGCCCCAGCATTTT
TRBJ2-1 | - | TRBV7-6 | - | CASSLESSSRSSSYNEQFF | TGTGCCAGCAGCTTAGAATCTTCCTCCCGAAGTAGCTCCTACAATGAGCAGTTCTTC
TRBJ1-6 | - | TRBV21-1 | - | CASSNMRLGDNSPLHF | TGTGCCAGCAGCAATATGCGACTCGGGGATAATTCACCCCTCCACTTT
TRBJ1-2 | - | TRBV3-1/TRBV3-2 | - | CASSQGLVGYTF | TGTGCCAGCAGCCAGGGACTGGTTGGCTACACCTTC
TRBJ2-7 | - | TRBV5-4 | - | CASSGGSPYEQYF | TGTGCCAGCAGCGGGGGGTCCCCCTACGAGCAGTACTTC
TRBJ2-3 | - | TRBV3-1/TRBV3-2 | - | CASSQGPQGTQYF | TGTGCCAGCAGCCAAGGGCCCCAGGGGACGCAGTATTTT
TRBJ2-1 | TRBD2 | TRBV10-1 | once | CASLERGGLGEQFF | TGCGCCAGCTTAGAGCGGGGGGGACTGGGGGAGCAGTTCTTC
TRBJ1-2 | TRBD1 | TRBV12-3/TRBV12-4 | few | CASSRTGVVDYTF | TGTGCCAGCAGCAGGACAGGGGTCGTCGACTACACCTTC
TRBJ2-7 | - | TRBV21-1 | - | CASSPATGTSASSYEQYF | TGTGCCAGCAGCCCAGCCACCGGGACTAGCGCTAGCTCCTACGAGCAGTACTTC
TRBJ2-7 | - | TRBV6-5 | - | CASPITGSWGYEQYF | TGTGCCAGCCCAATAACAGGGTCATGGGGCTACGAGCAGTACTTC
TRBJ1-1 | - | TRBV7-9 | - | CASVSPGVTEAFF | TGTGCCAGCGTGAGCCCGGGGGTCACTGAAGCTTTCTTT
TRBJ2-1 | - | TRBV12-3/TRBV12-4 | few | CASSLVETEQFF | TGTGCCAGCAGTTTGGTTGAGACAGAGCAGTTCTTC
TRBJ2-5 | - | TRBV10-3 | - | CAISESGLRETQYF | TGTGCCATCAGTGAGTCGGGTCTCAGGGAGACCCAGTACTTC
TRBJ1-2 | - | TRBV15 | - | CATSRDGRFPYGSGYTF | TGTGCCACCAGCAGAGATGGAAGGTTTCCTTATGGGAGTGGCTACACCTTC
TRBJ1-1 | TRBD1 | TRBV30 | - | CAWKGAGNTEAFF | TGTGCCTGGAAGGGGGCAGGGAACACTGAAGCTTTCTTT
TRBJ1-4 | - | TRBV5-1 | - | CASSIGQKATNEKLFF | TGCGCCAGCAGCATCGGACAGAAAGCCACTAATGAAAAACTGTTTTTT
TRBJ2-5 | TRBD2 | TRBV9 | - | CASSVGAGGETQYF | TGTGCCAGCAGCGTAGGGGCGGGGGGGGAGACCCAGTACTTC
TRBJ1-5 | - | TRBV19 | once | CASSIAEGPQHF | TGTGCCAGTAGTATAGCGGAGGGGCCCCAGCATTTT